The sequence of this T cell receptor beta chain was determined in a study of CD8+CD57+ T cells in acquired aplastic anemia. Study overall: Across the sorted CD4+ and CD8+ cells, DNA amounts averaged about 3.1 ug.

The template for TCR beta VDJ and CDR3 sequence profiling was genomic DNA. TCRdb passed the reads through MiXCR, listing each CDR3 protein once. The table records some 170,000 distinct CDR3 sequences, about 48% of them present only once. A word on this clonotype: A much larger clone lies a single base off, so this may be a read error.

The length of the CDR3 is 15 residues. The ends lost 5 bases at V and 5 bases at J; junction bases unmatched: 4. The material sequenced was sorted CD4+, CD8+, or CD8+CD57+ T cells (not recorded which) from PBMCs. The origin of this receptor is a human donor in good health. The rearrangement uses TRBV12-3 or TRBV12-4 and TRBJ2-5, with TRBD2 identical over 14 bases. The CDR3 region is CASSGLAGGSETQYF. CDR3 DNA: TGTGCCAGCAGTGGACTAGCGGGGGGATCGGAGACCCAGTACTTC.